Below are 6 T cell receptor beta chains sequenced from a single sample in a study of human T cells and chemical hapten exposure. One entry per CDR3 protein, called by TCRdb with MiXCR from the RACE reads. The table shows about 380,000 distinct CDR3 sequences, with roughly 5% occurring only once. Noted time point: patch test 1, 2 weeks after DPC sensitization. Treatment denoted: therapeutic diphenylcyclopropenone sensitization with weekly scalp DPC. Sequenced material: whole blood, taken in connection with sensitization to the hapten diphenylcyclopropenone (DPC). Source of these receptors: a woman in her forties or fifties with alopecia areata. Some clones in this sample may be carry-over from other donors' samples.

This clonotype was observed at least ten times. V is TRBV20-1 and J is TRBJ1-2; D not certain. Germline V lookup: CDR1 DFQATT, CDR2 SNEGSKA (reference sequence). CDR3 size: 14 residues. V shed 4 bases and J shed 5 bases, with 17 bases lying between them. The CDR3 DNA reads TGCAGTGCTACCCTTCCTGAGAGAGAATATGGCTACACCTTC. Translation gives CSATLPEREYGYTF.

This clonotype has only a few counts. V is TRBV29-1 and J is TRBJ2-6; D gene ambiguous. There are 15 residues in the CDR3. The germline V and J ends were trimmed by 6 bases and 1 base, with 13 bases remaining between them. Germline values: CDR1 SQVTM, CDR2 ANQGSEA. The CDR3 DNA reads TGCAGCGTCTTGGTATCCGGGTCTGGGGCCAACGTCCTGACTTTC. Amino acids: CSVLVSGSGANVLTF. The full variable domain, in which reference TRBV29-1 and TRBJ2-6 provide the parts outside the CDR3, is SAVISQKPSRDICQRGTSLTIQCQVDSQVTMMFWYRQQPGQSLTLIATANQGSEATYESGFVIDKFPISRPNLTFSTLTVSNMSPEDSSIYLCSVLVSGSGANVLTFGAGSRLTVL.

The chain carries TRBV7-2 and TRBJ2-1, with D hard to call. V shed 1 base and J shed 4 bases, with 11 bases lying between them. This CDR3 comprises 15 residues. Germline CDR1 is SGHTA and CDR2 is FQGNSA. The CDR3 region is CASSLGAAGYNEQFF. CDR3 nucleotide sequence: TGTGCCAGCAGCTTAGGGGCCGCCGGGTACAATGAGCAGTTCTTC.

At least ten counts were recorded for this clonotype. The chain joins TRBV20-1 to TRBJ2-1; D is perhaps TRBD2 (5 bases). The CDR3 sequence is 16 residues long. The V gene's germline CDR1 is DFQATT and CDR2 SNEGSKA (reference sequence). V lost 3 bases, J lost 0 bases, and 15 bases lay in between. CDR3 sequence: CSARTEGHSSYNEQFF. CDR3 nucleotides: TGCAGTGCTAGGACTGAGGGTCACAGCTCCTACAATGAGCAGTTCTTC.

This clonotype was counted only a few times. The CDR3 sequence is CASSEALSSYNSPLHF. The CDR3 coding sequence is TGTGCCAGCAGTGAAGCGCTGAGCTCCTATAATTCACCCCTCCACTTT. The J gene is TRBJ1-6, the V gene TRBV6-1; D unclear. The CDR3 totals 16 residues. CDR1 is MNHNS and CDR2 is SASEGT in the germline V gene. V was pared by 0 bases and J by 0 bases, with 6 bases between.

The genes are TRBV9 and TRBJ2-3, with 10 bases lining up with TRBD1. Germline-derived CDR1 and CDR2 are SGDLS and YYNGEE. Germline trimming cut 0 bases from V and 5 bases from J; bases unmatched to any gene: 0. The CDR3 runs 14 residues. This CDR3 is CASSVGTGGDTQYF. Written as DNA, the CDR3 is TGTGCCAGCAGCGTAGGGACAGGGGGAGATACGCAGTATTTT. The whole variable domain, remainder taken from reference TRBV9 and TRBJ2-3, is DSGVTQTPKHLITATGQRVTLRCSPRSGDLSVYWYQQSLDQGLQFLIQYYNGEERAKGNILERFSAQQFPDLHSELNLSSLELGDSALYFCASSVGTGGDTQYFGPGTRLTVL.